A single sample gave rise to the 5 T cell receptor beta chains below, sequenced in a study of blood T cell repertoires in COVID-19. Assay used: immunoSEQ multiplex PCR; TCRdb lists only in-frame clones, some missing. Here the sample spans some 350,000 clones, approximately 84% being singletons. The sample consisted of PBMCs or T cells enriched from blood (not recorded which). Every receptor here comes from a woman aged 25 to 39 who had recovered from COVID-19.

This rearrangement joins TRBV14 to TRBJ1-4; TRBD1 agrees at 7 bases. There are 11 residues in the CDR3. With V trimmed by 4 bases and J by 14 bases, 4 bases remained unmatched. Germline V lookup: CDR1 SGHDN, CDR2 FVKESK. CDR3 coding DNA: TGTGCCAGCAGCCTCGGGACAGACCTGTTTTTT. The encoded protein is CASSLGTDLFF.

V gene TRBV5-1 combines with J gene TRBJ2-4; D might be TRBD1 (5 bases). Germline CDR1 reads SGHRS; CDR2 reads YFSETQ. V lost 4 bases, J lost 5 bases, and 13 bases lay in between. CDR3 size: 14 residues. CDR3 in amino acids: CASSPSSTENIQYF. CDR3 sequence (DNA): TGCGCCAGCAGCCCCTCTTCGACAGAAAACATTCAGTACTTC.

The chain uses TRBV14 and TRBJ2-7, with D hard to call. The CDR3 covers 12 residues. The V and J ends lost 3 bases and 1 base respectively, with 4 bases between them. Per germline, CDR1 SGHDN and CDR2 FVKESK. The CDR3 here is CASSHTSYEQYF. In DNA, the CDR3 is TGTGCCAGCAGCCACACTTCCTACGAGCAGTACTTC.

The chain joins TRBV4-1 to TRBJ1-6; possibly TRBD1 for D (6 bases). The CDR3 totals 16 residues. Trimming shortened V by 4 bases and J by 7 bases, and 17 bases separated the two germline ends. Germline CDR1 reads MGHRA; CDR2 reads YSYEKL. The DNA of the CDR3 is TGCGCCAGCAGCCCGCAGGGGCCTTTGAGGAATTCACCCCTCCACTTT. It translates to CASSPQGPLRNSPLHF.

V usage is TRBV6-2 or TRBV6-3 and J usage is TRBJ2-1; 10 bases match TRBD2. Germline V gene lookup returns CDR1 MNHEY and CDR2 SVGEGT. Losses at the gene ends were 5 bases for V and 9 bases for J; bases not matched to a gene: 4. The length of the CDR3 is 13 residues. The CDR3 nucleotides read TGTGCCAGCAGTAGGCTAGCGGGAGTTGAGCAGTTCTTC. Amino acids: CASSRLAGVEQFF.